The present entry profiles one TCR beta chain with its context. TCRdb re-analysed the RT-PCR reads in MiXCR, keeping a single row per CDR3 protein. The sample carries hundreds of thousands of distinct CDR3 sequences, over 12% recorded once. Germline-derived CDR1 and CDR2 are ENHRY and SYGVKD. V lost 8 bases and J lost 0, with 14 bases in between. This CDR3 spans 14 amino acids. This rearrangement joins TRBV10-3 to TRBJ2-7; D is perhaps TRBD2 (7 bases). Sequencing was performed on memory CD4+ T cells from blood. The receptor comes from a female donor in good health, serving as a healthy control. CDR3 nucleotide sequence: TGTGCCATCGGGGGGGGCGGGCGCTCCTACGAGCAGTACTTC. Translation gives CAIGGGGRSYEQYF.